Each of the 14 T cell receptor beta chains below was sequenced from the same sample in a study of human T cells and chemical hapten exposure. Via MiXCR, TCRdb re-called the 5' RACE reads, giving one row per CDR3 protein. The sample consists of tens of thousands of distinct CDR3 sequences, 7% to 8% of them appearing once. It was unfractionated whole blood from which total RNA was extracted. These receptors were obtained from a male donor in good health.

The sample holds a few counts of this clonotype. J is TRBJ2-7 and V is TRBV12-3 or TRBV12-4, with 9 bases lining up with TRBD2. This CDR3 is built from 14 residues. After removal of 4 bases from V and 3 bases from J, the junction contained 4 bases not matched to a gene. CDR3 loop: CASSSGTSLYEQYF. CDR3 DNA sequence: TGTGCCAGCAGTTCCGGGACTAGCCTCTACGAGCAGTACTTC.

This clonotype was seen more than once but under ten times. The chain employs TRBV6-5 and TRBJ1-1, with D possibly matching TRBD1 (5 bases). Trimming stripped 0 bases from V and 8 bases from J, with 13 bases between. The CDR3 extends over 14 amino acids. Germline V lookup: CDR1 MNHEY, CDR2 SVGAGI. The CDR3 coding sequence is TGTGCCAGCAGTTACTCGACGTCACAGGAGGAAGCTTTCTTT. This encodes CASSYSTSQEEAFF.

This clonotype occurred a few times. This chain connects TRBV5-6 to TRBJ1-6; D is possibly TRBD1 (6 bases). The CDR3 contains 15 residues. The germline CDR1 and CDR2 sequences are SGHDT and YYEEEE. The V and J ends lost 2 bases and 9 bases respectively, with 15 bases between them. The CDR3 is CASSFRTAVFSPLHF. Here the CDR3 DNA reads TGTGCCAGCAGCTTTCGGACAGCGGTGTTTTCACCCCTCCACTTT.

The rearrangement uses TRBV27 and TRBJ1-5, with no clear D. This CDR3 has 14 residues. Germline V CDR1 and CDR2: MNHEY, SMNVEV (reference sequence). Trimming took off 6 bases at V and 0 bases at J, with 9 bases between the two ends. The CDR3 spells CASSDDPSNQPQHF. The CDR3 nucleotides read TGTGCCAGCAGCGATGATCCTAGCAATCAGCCCCAGCATTTT.

This clonotype occurred a few times. V is TRBV6-6 and J is TRBJ1-6; maybe TRBD1 (5 bases). V lost 4 bases and J 4 bases, leaving 8 bases between the germline ends. This CDR3 is 14 amino acids long. The germline V gene encodes CDR1 MNHNY and CDR2 SVGAGI (reference sequence). The CDR3 loop is CASSSRQYNSPLHF. In DNA form, the CDR3 reads TGTGCCAGCAGTTCGCGACAGTATAATTCACCCCTCCACTTT.

The chain recombines TRBV2 with TRBJ1-1, with 7 bases matching TRBD1. Trimming took 8 bases from V and 3 from J; bases not matched to a gene: 6. Germline-derived CDR1 and CDR2 are SNHLY and FYNNEI. The CDR3 sequence is 13 residues long. The CDR3 spells CASFARGDTEAFF. CDR3 coding DNA: TGTGCCAGCTTCGCCAGGGGGGACACTGAAGCTTTCTTT.

This clonotype was observed a handful of times. The gene calls are TRBV5-4 and TRBJ2-5; 7 bases match TRBD1. This CDR3 has 14 amino acids. The V gene's germline CDR1 is SGHNT and CDR2 YYREEE (reference sequence). V lost 1 base to trimming and J lost 3 bases; unmatched junction nucleotides: 3. CDR3: CASSLRQGEETQYF. The CDR3 DNA sequence: TGTGCCAGCAGCTTGAGACAGGGAGAAGAGACCCAGTACTTC.

This clonotype was detected ten times or more. The chain combines TRBV12-3 or TRBV12-4 with TRBJ1-5; 9 bases are shared with TRBD1. Losses at the gene ends were 1 base for V and 3 bases for J; bases not matched to a gene: 4. This CDR3 comprises 16 residues. The CDR3 protein is CASSLGQGEINQPQHF. The CDR3, as DNA: TGTGCCAGCAGTTTAGGACAGGGGGAGATCAATCAGCCCCAGCATTTT.

This clonotype appeared many times. V and J are TRBV25-1 and TRBJ2-7; D is unresolved. Deletions cut 1 base from V and 5 bases from J, with 9 bases between. This CDR3 comprises 13 residues. Germline CDR1 is MGHDK and CDR2 is SYGVNS. The CDR3 DNA sequence: TGTGCCAGCAGTGAATCTGGGTTACACGAGCAGTACTTC. It encodes CASSESGLHEQYF.

CDR3 in amino acids: CASSLVMGTGGYEQFF. CDR3 DNA: TGTGCCAGCAGTCTAGTAATGGGGACAGGGGGCTATGAGCAGTTCTTC. The J gene is TRBJ2-1, the V gene TRBV12-3 or TRBV12-4; 12 bases map to TRBD1. J lost 8 bases, V lost 5 bases, and 10 bases had no gene match. CDR3 size: 16 residues.

This clonotype was seen many times. The CDR3 DNA reads TGCGCCAGCAGCCAAGAGGAGAACAGCTCCTACGAGCAGTACTTC. Amino acids: CASSQEENSSYEQYF. This chain links TRBV4-3 with TRBJ2-7; D not certain. CDR3 length: 15 amino acids. V shed 0 bases and J shed 0 bases, with 9 bases lying between them. Germline-derived CDR1 and CDR2 are LGHNA and YSLEER.

The chain links TRBV9 to TRBJ2-5; possible D gene TRBD1, 7 bases. The ends were cut back, 0 bases at V and 4 bases at J, with 16 bases in the middle. Germline values: CDR1 SGDLS, CDR2 YYNGEE. The length of the CDR3 is 16 residues. The CDR3 coding sequence is TGTGCCAGCAGCGTAGGTCGACAGGGAGGAGCAGAGACCCAGTACTTC. Its protein is CASSVGRQGGAETQYF.

This clonotype has a count of ten or more. The chain joins TRBV20-1 to TRBJ2-2; D possibly corresponds to TRBD1 (5 bases). The V and J ends lost 0 bases and 1 base respectively, with 18 bases between them. The CDR3 is made up of 18 amino acids. Germline loops: CDR1 DFQATT, CDR2 SNEGSKA (reference sequence). CDR3 loop: CSARDYRTHSGNTGELFF. The CDR3 DNA is TGCAGTGCTAGAGATTACAGGACCCACAGTGGGAACACCGGGGAGCTGTTTTTT.

This clonotype has a count of ten or more. The genes are TRBV5-4 and TRBJ2-7; 13 bases map to TRBD2. With V trimmed by 2 bases and J by 4 bases, 3 bases remained unmatched. The CDR3 totals 15 residues. Germline assignment: CDR1 SGHNT and CDR2 YYREEE (reference sequence). This chain's CDR3 is CASSLRGLAGYEQYF. Here the CDR3 DNA reads TGTGCCAGCAGCTTACGGGGACTAGCGGGATACGAGCAGTACTTC.